Each of the 4 T cell receptor beta chains below was sequenced from the same sample in a study of beta chain features in type 1 diabetes. Sequencing targeted expressed TCRB transcripts, as all isolated RNA had been reverse transcribed. The assay was immunoSEQ multiplex PCR, and TCRdb's table has in-frame clones only and misses some. Here the sample spans 200,000 to 250,000 clones, more than 9% being singletons. The source material was naive CD4+ T cells from blood. These receptors were taken from a woman between 18 and 29 years old in good health.

J is TRBJ2-3 and V is TRBV7-2; 10 bases are shared with TRBD2. V trimming: 1 base; J trimming: 6 bases; junction bases outside the gene matches: 10. This CDR3 comprises 17 residues. CDR1 SGHTA and CDR2 FQGNSA come from the germline V gene. DNA of the CDR3: TGTGCCAGCAGCTTAGAATCGGCTAGCGGGAGTTTGGATACGCAGTATTTT. This encodes CASSLESASGSLDTQYF.

The chain combines TRBV7-9 with TRBJ1-1; D gene unclear. This CDR3 comprises 15 residues. Germline lookup yields CDR1 SEHNR and CDR2 FQNEAQ (reference sequence). Trimming removed 1 base at V and 1 base at J, with 10 bases between. This chain's CDR3 is CASSLGDVSNTEAFF. As DNA, the CDR3 is TGTGCCAGCAGCTTAGGCGATGTCTCGAACACTGAAGCTTTCTTT.

In its sample, this clone was seen a few times. The J gene is TRBJ2-7, the V gene TRBV27; 9 bases are a match to TRBD1. J was trimmed by 3 bases and V by 8 bases; bases with no gene match: 8. The CDR3 is 14 residues long. Germline V gene lookup returns CDR1 MNHEY and CDR2 SMNVEV (reference sequence). For the CDR3, the DNA is TGTGCCAGCTCAAGGACAGGGGCCAACTACGAGCAGTACTTC. Protein product: CASSRTGANYEQYF.

The V and J genes are TRBV9 and TRBJ1-2; a possible D gene is TRBD1 (5 bases). The CDR3 covers 15 residues. Germline V gene data show CDR1 as SGDLS and CDR2 as YYNGEE. The V end lost 4 bases, the J end lost 3 bases, and 16 bases lay between the germline ends. In DNA form, the CDR3 reads TGTGCCAGCAGCTATAGCCGGGGGACCGACTATGGCTACACCTTC. It specifies CASSYSRGTDYGYTF.